Shown below are 26 T cell receptor beta chains from a single sample sequenced in a study of blood T cell repertoires in COVID-19. Generated by immunoSEQ multiplex PCR, the TCRdb table keeps only in-frame clones and is missing some. The sample contains some 320,000 clones, approximately 88% of which appear only once. Sequenced input: peripheral blood. The source is a woman aged 25 to 39 who had recovered from COVID-19.

J is TRBJ2-4 and V is TRBV7-9; D unclear. The V gene's germline CDR1 is SEHNR and CDR2 FQNEAQ (reference sequence). The germline V and J ends were trimmed by 4 bases and 3 bases, with 10 bases remaining between them. This CDR3 is built from 14 residues. The CDR3 sequence is CASSSPSNKNIQYF. The CDR3 DNA reads as TGTGCCAGCAGCTCCCCGTCTAACAAAAACATTCAGTACTTC.

This clone came up once. V gene TRBV25-1 combines with J gene TRBJ1-5; the match to TRBD1 covers 12 bases. Trimming cost V 1 base and J 6 bases; bases outside gene matches: 4. Germline values: CDR1 MGHDK, CDR2 SYGVNS. The CDR3 is 16 residues long. This CDR3 is CASSESGQGAFQPQHF. CDR3 nucleotide sequence: TGTGCCAGCAGTGAATCGGGACAGGGGGCGTTTCAGCCCCAGCATTTT. Full variable domain (outside the CDR3, taken from reference TRBV25-1 and TRBJ1-5): EADIYQTPRYLVIGTGKKITLECSQTMGHDKMYWYQQDPGMELHLIHYSYGVNSTEKGDLSSESTVSRIRTEHFPLTLESARPSHTSQYLCASSESGQGAFQPQHFGDGTRLSIL.

The rearrangement uses TRBV9 and TRBJ2-2, with D possibly matching TRBD1 (5 bases). V was cut by 4 bases and J by 7 bases, with 11 bases left in between. The CDR3 length is 13 residues. CDR1 and CDR2 from the germline V gene are SGDLS and YYNGEE. The CDR3 loop is CASSLQGGGELFF. In nucleotides, the CDR3 is TGTGCCAGCAGCCTCCAGGGCGGCGGGGAGCTGTTTTTT.

This chain uses TRBV9 with TRBJ2-1; tentative D call: TRBD1 (5 bases). This CDR3 comprises 16 residues. Trimming stripped 3 bases from V and 0 bases from J, with 13 bases between. Germline assignment: CDR1 SGDLS and CDR2 YYNGEE. CDR3 bases: TGTGCCAGCAGCGCTGCAGGGTCCTCCTCCTACAATGAGCAGTTCTTC. This codes for CASSAAGSSSYNEQFF.

The CDR3 DNA reads as TGTGCCAGCAGTGAATACGGTAGCAATCAGCCCCAGCATTTT. This encodes CASSEYGSNQPQHF. The V gene is TRBV6-1, the J gene TRBJ1-5; D not resolved. The CDR3 has 14 amino acids. Germline V CDR1 and CDR2: MNHNS, SASEGT. V was trimmed by 2 bases and J by 0 bases, leaving 5 bases between them.

This clone was seen only once. The chain uses TRBV5-1 and TRBJ1-2; the D gene is possibly TRBD1 (6 bases). The CDR3 totals 15 residues. The ends were cut back, 0 bases at V and 3 bases at J, with 12 bases in the middle. Germline V gene data show CDR1 as SGHRS and CDR2 as YFSETQ. The CDR3 sequence is CASSLDGRGHYGYTF. CDR3 nucleotides: TGCGCCAGCAGCTTGGACGGCAGGGGCCACTATGGCTACACCTTC.

The chain joins TRBV7-8 to TRBJ2-1; D call uncertain. Germline-derived CDR1 and CDR2 are SGHVS and FQNEAQ. This CDR3 contains 12 residues. Trimming shortened V by 4 bases and J by 8 bases, and 9 bases separated the two germline ends. CDR3 sequence reads: CASSSTSDEQFF. Written as DNA, the CDR3 is TGTGCCAGCAGCTCTACCTCCGATGAGCAGTTCTTC.

The rearrangement joins TRBV7-2 to TRBJ2-7; TRBD2 might be the D (5 bases). The CDR3 length is 14 residues. V was clipped by 5 bases and J by 1 base, with 12 bases between them. Germline V lookup: CDR1 SGHTA, CDR2 FQGNSA. The CDR3 spells CASSQRLPSYEQYF. The DNA of the CDR3 is TGTGCCAGCAGCCAAAGACTACCTTCCTACGAGCAGTACTTC.

This clone was picked up a small number of times. The rearrangement uses TRBV7-6 and TRBJ1-6, with D maybe TRBD1 (6 bases). V was shortened by 1 base and J by 7 bases, with 11 bases between the two germline ends. CDR3 size: 15 residues. Per germline, CDR1 SGHVS and CDR2 FNYEAQ. This CDR3 reads CASSLVQGLNSPLHF. The CDR3 nucleotides read TGTGCCAGCAGCTTAGTCCAGGGGTTGAATTCACCCCTCCACTTT.

J is TRBJ1-2 and V is TRBV3-1 (or the pseudogene TRBV3-2); D perhaps matches TRBD1 (6 bases). V was shortened by 1 base and J by 5 bases, with 11 bases between the two germline ends. The CDR3 loop spans 14 amino acids. The V gene's germline CDR1 is LGHDT and CDR2 YNNKEL (reference sequence). The CDR3 nucleotides read TGTGCCAGCAGCCAAGGCCCCGGACAGTATGGCTACACCTTC. Translating it yields CASSQGPGQYGYTF.

This clone showed up just once. V is TRBV7-3 and J is TRBJ2-1, with TRBD2 matching over 11 bases. Germline CDR1 reads SGHTA; CDR2 reads FQGTGA. V gave up 5 bases and J gave up 7 bases; unmatched junction bases: 1. This CDR3 has 13 amino acids. The CDR3 DNA is TGTGCCAGCAGCCGGACTAGCGGGAATGAGCAGTTCTTC. It translates to CASSRTSGNEQFF.

The chain employs TRBV6-6 and TRBJ2-5; 7 bases are shared with TRBD1. The CDR3 extends over 15 amino acids. Trimming at V came to 2 bases and at J to 2 bases, leaving 5 bases not matched to a gene. Germline values: CDR1 MNHNY, CDR2 SVGAGI (reference sequence). For the CDR3, the DNA is TGTGCCAGCAGTTACCCAGTACAGGGGCAAGAGACCCAGTACTTC. It is translated as CASSYPVQGQETQYF.

This chain links TRBV4-2 with TRBJ2-5; D not resolved. Trimming removed 1 base from V and 2 bases from J, with 11 bases in between. CDR1 is LGHNA and CDR2 is YNFKEQ in the germline V gene. This CDR3 is 15 amino acids long. As DNA, the CDR3 is TGTGCCAGCAGCCAAGGACCAGGTCTACAAGAGACCCAGTACTTC. Amino acids: CASSQGPGLQETQYF.

Of note for this clone: The sample carries other DNA sequences with the same CDR3. The genes are TRBV6-5 and TRBJ1-1, with 8 bases lining up with TRBD1. V gave up 6 bases and J gave up 5 bases; unmatched junction bases: 5. This CDR3 comprises 13 residues. Per germline, CDR1 MNHEY and CDR2 SVGAGI. CDR3 amino acids: CASSYRGGTEAFF. DNA of the CDR3: TGTGCCAGCAGCTACAGGGGGGGGACTGAAGCTTTCTTT.

Only one count was recorded for this clone. The chain uses TRBV4-2 and TRBJ1-2; perhaps TRBD1 as D (6 bases). This CDR3 contains 15 residues. The V end lost 1 base, the J end lost 7 bases, and 16 bases lay between the germline ends. The germline V gene encodes CDR1 LGHNA and CDR2 YNFKEQ. For the CDR3, the DNA is TGTGCCAGCAGCCAAGCCGCACAGGGATACCCTGGCTACACCTTC. Its translation is CASSQAAQGYPGYTF.

The genes are TRBV5-5 and TRBJ1-5; possible D gene TRBD1, 5 bases. V shed 4 bases and J shed 0 bases, with 11 bases lying between them. This CDR3 is built from 15 residues. Germline CDR1 is SGHKS and CDR2 is YYEKEE (reference sequence). CDR3 DNA: TGTGCCAGCAGCCCTACAGGTAATAGCAATCAGCCCCAGCATTTT. Protein: CASSPTGNSNQPQHF.

About this clone itself: The germline gene is not matched at one end of the junction; a read error may be the cause. The chain links TRBV3-1 (or the pseudogene TRBV3-2) to TRBJ2-1, with D perhaps matching TRBD1 (6 bases). The germline gives CDR1 LGHDT, CDR2 YNNKEL (reference sequence). The CDR3 is 14 residues long. The CDR3, as DNA: TGTGCCAGCAGCCTCTTTAAAACAGGGACGCCCGGAGTCTTC. Translated, it gives CASSLFKTGTPGVF.

The rearrangement joins TRBV7-3 to TRBJ2-2, with D unclear. This CDR3 region has 14 residues. The V end lost 5 bases, the J end lost 6 bases, and 13 bases lay between the germline ends. Germline V CDR1 and CDR2: SGHTA, FQGTGA. The CDR3 sequence is CASSPPLSPGELFF. CDR3 DNA sequence: TGTGCCAGCAGCCCACCCCTTAGCCCCGGGGAGCTGTTTTTT.

The V and J genes are TRBV19 and TRBJ1-5, with TRBD1 matching over 8 bases. With 6 bases clipped from V and 5 bases from J, the junction kept 3 bases outside the gene matches. The CDR3 runs to 13 residues. CDR1 and CDR2 from the germline V gene are LNHDA and SQIVND (reference sequence). DNA of the CDR3: TGTGCCAGTAGCGGACAGGGCTATCAGCCCCAGCATTTT. As protein: CASSGQGYQPQHF. The full variable domain, rest sourced from reference TRBV19 and TRBJ1-5, is DGGITQSPKYLFRKEGQNVTLSCEQNLNHDAMYWYRQDPGQGLRLIYYSQIVNDFQKGDIAEGYSVSREKKESFPLTVTSAQKNPTAFYLCASSGQGYQPQHFGDGTRLSIL.

The rearrangement joins TRBV7-9 to TRBJ1-2; 8 nucleotides line up with TRBD1. This CDR3 has 16 amino acids. V was clipped by 5 bases and J by 2 bases; unmatched bases: 10. Germline V gene data show CDR1 as SEHNR and CDR2 as FQNEAQ (reference sequence). CDR3 amino acids: CASSSPGGVSNYGYTF. The CDR3, as DNA: TGTGCCAGCAGCAGCCCAGGGGGCGTTTCAAACTATGGCTACACCTTC.

This chain uses TRBV3-1 (or the pseudogene TRBV3-2) with TRBJ1-6, with 8 nucleotides matching TRBD1. This CDR3 is 16 amino acids long. With 1 base clipped from V and 7 bases from J, the junction kept 6 bases outside the gene matches. Germline lookup yields CDR1 LGHDT and CDR2 YNNKEL (reference sequence). CDR3 protein: CASSQVGAGGNSPLHF. Here the CDR3 DNA reads TGTGCCAGCAGCCAAGTTGGGGCAGGGGGCAATTCACCCCTCCACTTT.

This sequence joins TRBV19 and TRBJ1-4; possibly TRBD1 for D (6 bases). V shed 8 bases and J shed 5 bases, with 21 bases lying between them. This CDR3 is 16 amino acids long. Germline CDR1 is LNHDA and CDR2 is SQIVND (reference sequence). The CDR3: CASWKGPQGSNEKLFF. For the CDR3, the DNA is TGTGCCAGTTGGAAAGGCCCCCAGGGGTCGAATGAAAAACTGTTTTTT.

The chain employs TRBV3-1 (or the pseudogene TRBV3-2) and TRBJ1-2, with D maybe TRBD1 (6 bases). Germline-derived CDR1 and CDR2 are LGHDT and YNNKEL (reference sequence). V dropped 1 base and J dropped 4 bases, with 7 bases sitting between them. The length of the CDR3 is 13 residues. CDR3: CASSQGRGYGYTF. The CDR3 bases are TGTGCCAGCAGCCAAGGCAGGGGCTATGGCTACACCTTC.

CDR3 in amino acids: CASSADQGSTEAFF. In DNA, the CDR3 is TGTGCCAGCAGCGCTGACCAGGGGAGCACTGAAGCTTTCTTT. The chain carries TRBV9 and TRBJ1-1; a possible D gene is TRBD1 (6 bases). Germline CDR1 reads SGDLS; CDR2 reads YYNGEE. The CDR3 consists of 14 residues. The V end was cut by 3 bases, the J end by 4 bases, with 13 bases between. The variable domain in full, completed from reference TRBV9 and TRBJ1-1, reads DSGVTQTPKHLITATGQRVTLRCSPRSGDLSVYWYQQSLDQGLQFLIQYYNGEERAKGNILERFSAQQFPDLHSELNLSSLELGDSALYFCASSADQGSTEAFFGQGTRLTVV.

The chain joins TRBV6-5 to TRBJ1-6; D is ambiguous. The CDR3 covers 14 residues. Germline CDR1 reads MNHEY; CDR2 reads SVGAGI. V was shortened by 2 bases and J by 7 bases, with 9 bases between the two germline ends. CDR3 protein: CASSYLPPNSPLHF. CDR3 DNA: TGTGCCAGCAGTTACCTACCTCCCAATTCACCCCTCCACTTT.

This chain uses TRBV5-1 with TRBJ2-1, with a weak D call TRBD1 (5 bases). Germline V gene data show CDR1 as SGHRS and CDR2 as YFSETQ. The CDR3 has 14 residues. V lost 0 bases and J 9 bases, leaving 13 bases between the germline ends. Written as DNA, the CDR3 is TGCGCCAGCAGCTTGGTGGACACCTCGACTGAGCAGTTCTTC. As protein: CASSLVDTSTEQFF. Supplemented by reference TRBV5-1 and TRBJ2-1, the full variable domain reads KAGVTQTPRYLIKTRGQQVTLSCSPISGHRSVSWYQQTPGQGLQFLFEYFSETQRNKGNFPGRFSGRQFSNSRSEMNVSTLELGDSALYLCASSLVDTSTEQFFGPGTRLTVL.